The clone carrying this TCR beta chain appeared a few times. Its cognate antigen is unknown. The data were taken from a study of response to subunit inactivated influenza vaccine. CDR1 and CDR2 (germline): MNHNS, SASEGT. The junction had 4 bases not matched to a gene; V was cut back by 7 bases and J by 2 bases. The CDR3 consists of 14 residues. Study results and limitations: A suggestion made by the authors is that each seasonal influenza vaccination recruits few new T cells.

In TCRdb, the RT-PCR reads were re-called with MiXCR into one record per CDR3 protein. Of more than 200,000 distinct CDR3 sequences in the sample, 9.5% to 15% are singletons; the top ten hold approximately 8.3%. The source is a man aged 50 or older who received an inactivated influenza vaccine. This chain connects TRBV6-1 to TRBJ2-1; the match to TRBD2 covers 8 bases. The sample consisted of non-naive T cells sorted from PBMCs, taken around 14 days before vaccination. As DNA, the CDR3 is TGTGCCAGCAAAGCGGGGGTTACCTACAATGAGCAGTTCTTC. It yields the protein CASKAGVTYNEQFF.